These 23 T cell receptor beta chains were sequenced from one sample in a study of T cell repertoires in cytomegalovirus infection. TCRdb re-called the reads with MiXCR, one entry per CDR3 protein. The data show 500,000 or so distinct CDR3 sequences, about 15% seen once. Material for sequencing was CD8+ T cells from PBMCs. Every receptor here comes from a human donor in good health (CMV status not recorded). Some clones in this sample may be carry-over from other donors' samples.

The sample holds a few counts of this clonotype. This chain uses TRBV12-3 or TRBV12-4 with TRBJ1-3; TRBD1 is a possible D gene (5 bases). Trimming removed 7 bases from V and 0 bases from J, with 13 bases in between. The CDR3 is made up of 15 amino acids. CDR3 DNA sequence: TGTGCCAGCAACCCAGGGTCAAGCTCTGGAAACACCATATATTTT. This sequence encodes CASNPGSSSGNTIYF.

J is TRBJ2-5 and V is TRBV7-9; 8 nucleotides align to TRBD1. With V trimmed by 1 base and J by 3 bases, 7 bases remained unmatched. CDR1 is SEHNR and CDR2 is FQNEAQ in the germline V gene (reference sequence). The CDR3 consists of 16 residues. The CDR3: CASSLVSPGGEETQYF. CDR3 coding DNA: TGTGCCAGCAGCTTAGTTTCCCCAGGGGGCGAAGAGACCCAGTACTTC.

The table lists this clonotype with many counts. The V call is TRBV6-5, the J call TRBJ1-1; tentatively, D is TRBD1 (6 bases). The CDR3 has 14 amino acids. From germline, CDR1 is MNHEY and CDR2 SVGAGI. Trimming left V 3 bases short and J 2 bases short, with 10 bases between. The CDR3 DNA follows: TGTGCCAGCAGTTATGCAGGGGTAAACACTGAAGCTTTCTTT. Amino acid sequence: CASSYAGVNTEAFF.

This clonotype came up many times. The J gene is TRBJ2-3, the V gene TRBV7-9, with D unresolved. The CDR3 runs to 14 residues. The V end was cut by 4 bases, the J end by 3 bases, with 11 bases between. The germline gives CDR1 SEHNR, CDR2 FQNEAQ (reference sequence). The CDR3, as DNA: TGTGCCAGCAGCTCCTCCTATAGGACAGATACGCAGTATTTT. This sequence encodes CASSSSYRTDTQYF.

The chain carries TRBV2 and TRBJ1-2; no clear D. Germline V CDR1 and CDR2: SNHLY, FYNNEI. CDR3 length: 13 residues. Trimming took 8 bases from V and 2 from J, leaving 12 bases between them. The CDR3 is CASGGRPNYGYTF. CDR3 bases: TGTGCCAGCGGCGGACGGCCAAACTATGGCTACACCTTC. The full variable domain, its missing parts supplied by reference TRBV2 and TRBJ1-2, is EPEVTQTPSHQVTQMGQEVILRCVPISNHLYFYWYRQILGQKVEFLVSFYNNEISEKSEIFDDQFSVERPDGSNFTLKIRSTKLEDSAMYFCASGGRPNYGYTFGSGTRLTVV.

J is TRBJ2-1 and V is TRBV27, with 10 bases identical to TRBD2. Germline V lookup: CDR1 MNHEY, CDR2 SMNVEV (reference sequence). Trimming removed 3 bases from V and 8 bases from J; junction bases left unmatched: 7. The CDR3 loop spans 15 amino acids. CDR3: CASSLAASGSDEQFF. As DNA, the CDR3 is TGTGCCAGCAGTTTGGCCGCTAGCGGGAGCGATGAGCAGTTCTTC.

This clonotype was found many times. This chain joins TRBV7-9 and TRBJ1-1; 7 nucleotides align to TRBD1. Germline V gene sequence: CDR1 SEHNR, CDR2 FQNEAQ (reference sequence). The V and J ends lost 5 bases and 0 bases, in that order; junction bases with no gene match: 9. The CDR3 contains 16 residues. The CDR3 loop is CASSRPETGMNTEAFF. The DNA for the CDR3 is TGTGCCAGCAGCCGACCTGAGACAGGGATGAACACTGAAGCTTTCTTT.

V is TRBV27 and J is TRBJ2-2; no clear D gene. The CDR3 is 14 amino acids. V was shortened by 5 bases and J by 1 base, with 8 bases between the two germline ends. CDR1 and CDR2 (germline): MNHEY, SMNVEV (reference sequence). Here the CDR3 DNA reads TGTGCCAGCAGTCGTCAGGTGAACACCGGGGAGCTGTTTTTT. The encoded protein is CASSRQVNTGELFF.

This clonotype came up many times. The CDR3 loop reads CASSLEGGLHNEQFF. CDR3 bases: TGTGCCAGCAGCCTAGAGGGGGGGCTTCACAATGAGCAGTTCTTC. The chain employs TRBV7-6 and TRBJ2-1, with a tentative D call TRBD2 (7 bases). The CDR3 totals 15 residues. V lost 5 bases, J lost 5 bases, and 16 bases lay in between. Germline V lookup: CDR1 SGHVS, CDR2 FNYEAQ. Combining the CDR3 with reference TRBV7-6 and TRBJ2-1 gives the whole variable domain GAGVSQSPRYKVTKRGQDVALRCDPISGHVSLYWYRQALGQGPEFLTYFNYEAQQDKSGLPNDRFSAERPEGSISTLTIQRTEQRDSAMYRCASSLEGGLHNEQFFGPGTRLTVL.

In this sample, this clonotype turned up a few times. This rearrangement joins TRBV27 to TRBJ2-7, with 7 bases fitting TRBD2. The CDR3 has 12 amino acids. J lost 6 bases, V lost 8 bases, and 7 bases had no gene match. Germline assignment: CDR1 MNHEY and CDR2 SMNVEV (reference sequence). DNA of the CDR3: TGTGCCAGCGGGAGGGCCCAAGGCGAGCAGTACTTC. Protein sequence: CASGRAQGEQYF.

This clonotype came up many times. The V gene is TRBV11-2, the J gene TRBJ2-2, with D possibly matching TRBD2 (5 bases). Trimming removed 3 bases from V and 7 bases from J, with 9 bases in between. Per the germline V gene, CDR1 is SGHAT and CDR2 is FQNNGV. This CDR3 comprises 13 residues. The CDR3 protein is CASSFLGDGELFF. Written as DNA, the CDR3 is TGTGCCAGCAGCTTCCTCGGGGACGGGGAGCTGTTTTTT.

This clonotype turned up a few times. The chain has TRBV5-4 and TRBJ2-7; a weak D match, TRBD1 (5 bases). The length of the CDR3 is 16 residues. V was shortened by 0 bases and J by 0 bases, with 13 bases between the two germline ends. Germline V CDR1 and CDR2: SGHNT, YYREEE (reference sequence). DNA for the CDR3: TGTGCCAGCAGCTTGGATTGGGCAGGGAACTCCTACGAGCAGTACTTC. This gives the protein CASSLDWAGNSYEQYF.

The sample holds many counts of this clonotype. V and J are TRBV2 and TRBJ2-5; 8 nucleotides align to TRBD2. The trim removed 1 base at V and 1 base at J, leaving 14 bases unmatched. The CDR3 extends over 19 amino acids. Germline V gives CDR1 SNHLY, CDR2 FYNNEI. CDR3 sequence reads: CASSEEGPSSGGVQETQYF. The CDR3 DNA reads TGTGCCAGCAGTGAAGAGGGCCCCTCGAGCGGGGGAGTCCAAGAGACCCAGTACTTC.

This chain links TRBV9 with TRBJ2-1; perhaps TRBD1 as D (6 bases). Germline-derived CDR1 and CDR2 are SGDLS and YYNGEE. V was trimmed by 0 bases and J by 4 bases, leaving 14 bases between them. The CDR3 length is 16 residues. The CDR3 DNA reads TGTGCCAGCAGCGTAGAAGGGGGTTACTATTACAATGAGCAGTTCTTC. Translation gives CASSVEGGYYYNEQFF.

As concerns this clonotype: Being one base from a much bigger clone, this may be a read error. The rearrangement uses TRBV27 and TRBJ2-4; the match to TRBD2 covers 8 bases. The CDR3 has 14 amino acids. Germline V gene data show CDR1 as MNHEY and CDR2 as SMNVEV (reference sequence). The CDR3 nucleotides read TGTGCCAGCAGTTTAAGACTAGCGAAGGGCATTCCGTACTTC. Its translation: CASSLRLAKGIPYF.

The sample holds many counts of this clonotype. The rearrangement joins TRBV10-3 to TRBJ1-1; perhaps TRBD1 as D (5 bases). Trimming removed 5 bases at V and 6 bases at J, with 7 bases between. The germline CDR1 and CDR2 sequences are ENHRY and SYGVKD. The CDR3 contains 11 residues. CDR3 nucleotide sequence: TGTGCCATCAGTCAGGGCGCTGAAGCTTTCTTT. Translating gives CAISQGAEAFF.

On this clonotype: This sequence may be a read error, since a much larger clone differs from it by one base. The genes are TRBV6-2 or TRBV6-3 and TRBJ1-1; possible D gene TRBD1, 6 bases. The length of the CDR3 is 15 residues. Trimming took off 10 bases at V and 1 base at J, with 19 bases between the two ends. Germline V gene lookup returns CDR1 MNHEY and CDR2 SVGEGT. The CDR3 spells CAISTRQGRNTEAFF. DNA of the CDR3: TGTGCCATCTCTACACGGCAGGGGCGGAACACTGAAGCTTTCTTT.

Ten or more counts support this clonotype. The chain employs TRBV7-3 and TRBJ2-5; 12 bases map to TRBD2. The J segment lost 4 bases and the V segment lost 0 bases, leaving 6 bases of the junction unmatched. CDR1 and CDR2 (germline): SGHTA, FQGTGA. CDR3 length equals 17 residues. CDR3 bases: TGTGCCAGCAGCTTAACGGCTAGCGGGGGGGCCGGAGAGACCCAGTACTTC. It is translated as CASSLTASGGAGETQYF.

The sample holds many counts of this clonotype. CDR3 sequence reads: CASGLSRGGHEQFF. In DNA form, the CDR3 reads TGTGCCAGCGGTCTGTCCAGGGGAGGGCATGAGCAGTTCTTC. The rearrangement links TRBV19 to TRBJ2-1; a weak D match, TRBD2 (7 bases). The CDR3 runs to 14 residues. V was pared by 9 bases and J by 8 bases, with 20 bases between. In germline, CDR1 is LNHDA, CDR2 SQIVND (reference sequence). The full variable domain, in which reference TRBV19 and TRBJ2-1 provide the parts outside the CDR3, is DGGITQSPKYLFRKEGQNVTLSCEQNLNHDAMYWYRQDPGQGLRLIYYSQIVNDFQKGDIAEGYSVSREKKESFPLTVTSAQKNPTAFYLCASGLSRGGHEQFFGPGTRLTVL.

The rearrangement joins TRBV28 to TRBJ2-4; 9 positions match TRBD2. Trimming removed 3 bases from V and 8 bases from J; junction bases left unmatched: 17. This CDR3 is 18 amino acids long. CDR1 MDHEN and CDR2 SYDVKM come from the germline V gene. The DNA of the CDR3 is TGTGCCAGCAGTTTTATGAGCGGGAGGCGCCTGGGGTTGGACATTCAGTACTTC. This codes for CASSFMSGRRLGLDIQYF. Full variable domain (rest looked up from reference TRBV28 and TRBJ2-4): DVKVTQSSRYLVKRTGEKVFLECVQDMDHENMFWYRQDPGLGLRLIYFSYDVKMKEKGDIPEGYSVSREKKERFSLILESASTNQTSMYLCASSFMSGRRLGLDIQYFGAGTRLSVL.

The J gene is TRBJ1-1, the V gene TRBV19; TRBD1 is a possible D gene (6 bases). V was trimmed by 1 base and J by 1 base, leaving 10 bases between them. The CDR3 runs 15 residues. Germline assignment: CDR1 LNHDA and CDR2 SQIVND (reference sequence). The CDR3 region has the DNA TGTGCCAGTAGTATAGGGGACACTTGGAACACTGAAGCTTTCTTT. Protein sequence: CASSIGDTWNTEAFF.

This clonotype was counted many times. The J gene is TRBJ1-4, the V gene TRBV7-9, with D possibly matching TRBD1 (6 bases). There are 15 residues in the CDR3. Trimming took 5 bases from V and 7 from J, leaving 17 bases between them. The germline V gene encodes CDR1 SEHNR and CDR2 FQNEAQ (reference sequence). The CDR3 DNA is TGTGCCAGCAGCCCACAGACAGGACCGATTGAAAAACTGTTTTTT. Translation gives CASSPQTGPIEKLFF.

This clonotype was counted many times. The genes are TRBV6-6 and TRBJ2-5, with D unresolved. The CDR3 sequence is 13 residues long. V was clipped by 2 bases and J by 1 base, with 5 bases between them. The germline V gene encodes CDR1 MNHNY and CDR2 SVGAGI (reference sequence). The CDR3 DNA is TGTGCCAGCAGTTACGGCACCCAAGAGACCCAGTACTTC. This translates into CASSYGTQETQYF.